This section outlines one T cell receptor (beta chain) sequence together with its context. The sample holds a few counts of this clone. This receptor's antigen is unknown. Base qualities are not at hand, and no much larger clone is one base apart. The meaning of the sample's treatment or condition label: some 20 received Ad26.COV2.S at low or high dose, single or two shots; 5 received placebo; per-sample allocation not given. For vaccine and placebo recipients, repertoires were sequenced using samples collected on day 63 after the first injection. Cohort 1b enrolled 20 to 30 adults aged 18-55 years at a single site in Boston, USA, between 29 July and 7 August 2020. Ad26.COV2.S was a replication-incompetent adenovirus type 26 vector that expressed a prefusion-stabilized SARS-CoV-2 spike protein derived from the original Wuhan strain. The data were taken from a study of Ad26.COV2.S vaccination and SARS-CoV-2 variants (dated by TCRdb to about 2021). In the study overall: Donors in the vaccine arm were drawn from COV1001, a multicentre, randomized, double-blind, placebo-controlled phase I-IIa trial testing Ad26.COV2.S in healthy adults. Throughout the experiments and outcome assessment, investigators stayed blinded to trial group allocation. Ad26.COV2.S was administered intramuscularly at 5 x 10^10 or 1 x 10^11 viral particles, either as a single shot or as two shots given 56 days apart. The TCR-sequenced set comprised around 30 samples: some 19 Ad26.COV2.S vaccine recipients, 5 placebo recipients and 8 SARS-CoV-2 convalescent individuals. Trial participants were randomized into five groups of five: low-dose or high-dose Ad26.COV2.S given once or twice, or placebo on both occasions. Sequencing of the TCRbeta repertoire served to evaluate the specificity and breadth of SARS-CoV-2-reactive T cell receptors following Ad26.COV2.S vaccination. Overall study results and their limits: Comparable non-spike TCR breadth was observed between vaccine and placebo recipients, consistent with only spike being contained in the vaccine. Spike-specific TCR breadth was higher in Ad26.COV2.S recipients than in placebo recipients (P = 0.0014). Substantial breadth of spike-specific CD8+ and CD4+ T cell responses was reported after vaccination. The study was not powered to compare responses between vaccine doses or regimens. The authors noted that total T cell responses may have been underestimated by the TCR breadth and depth analyses.

At the junction V is shortened by 4 bases and J by 4 bases; bases outside the gene matches: 1. Taken from the germline V gene, the CDR1 and CDR2 loops are SGHTA and FQGNSA. From cysteine to phenylalanine, the CDR3 is 13 amino acids long. Just the 39-base CDR3 DNA is kept, in frame starting at base 1. The immunoSEQ Assay was used to sequence TCRbeta CDR3 regions. After extraction, genomic DNA underwent amplification by bias-controlled multiplex PCR, followed by high-throughput sequencing. On the study's bioinformatics: To quantify the absolute abundance of each unique TCRbeta CDR3 region, sequences were collapsed and filtered. T cell fraction was estimated by normalizing TCRbeta template counts to usable DNA, with usable DNA measured through amplification of reference genes found in all nucleated cells. Repertoire TCRs were annotated as SARS-CoV-2-specific when V gene, CDR3 amino acid sequence and J gene were exactly matched to a known reactive TCR set. MIRA supplied the reference SARS-CoV-2 TCR set, which was filtered for enrichment in COVID-19-positive ImmuneCODE repertoires so that public or cross-reactive TCRs were removed. Using the MIRA antigens, annotated TCRs were further analysed by specific ORF or by position within an ORF. Breadth was defined as annotated unique rearrangements over total unique productive rearrangements; depth was the summed frequency of those rearrangements. Group comparisons of TCR breadth used two-sided Wilcoxon rank-sum tests. The clones in this table, taken by TCRdb from immuneACCESS, are in-frame only. Not every clone is retained; where verified, under half of the shortfall comes from an unresolved V gene, and the cause of the rest is unknown. The V and J calls and the clone size are those of that table, but D and trimming were determined from the DNA. In this sample the table shows some 420,000 clones, more than 75% of which occur a single time. The biggest ten clones account for around 3.6% of the sample.

This TCR came from a person between 18 and 60 years old who received the Ad26.COV2.S COVID-19 vaccine or a placebo. The rearranged segments are TRBV7-2 and TRBJ1-2, and TRBD1 matches 9 of the central bases. The sample in question was peripheral blood, obtained in a trial of Ad26.COV2.S vaccine versus placebo. The DNA reads TGTGCCAGCAGCTCGGACAGGGGCTATGGCTACACCTTC. Protein translation: CASSSDRGYGYTF.